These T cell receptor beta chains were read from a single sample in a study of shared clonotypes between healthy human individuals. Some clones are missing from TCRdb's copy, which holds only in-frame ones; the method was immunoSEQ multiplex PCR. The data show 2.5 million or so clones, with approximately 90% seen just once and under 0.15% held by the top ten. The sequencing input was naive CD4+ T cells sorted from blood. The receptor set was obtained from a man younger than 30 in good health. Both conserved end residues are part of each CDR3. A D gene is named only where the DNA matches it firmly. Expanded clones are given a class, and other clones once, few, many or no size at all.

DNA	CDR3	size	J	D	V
TGTGCCAGGGCCGGGACAGGGGCATTCGAAGCTTTCTTT	CARAGTGAFEAFF	NA	TRBJ1-1	TRBD1	TRBV5-5
TGCAGCGTGGGATCTAACTATGGCTACACCTTC	CSVGSNYGYTF	NA	TRBJ1-2	NA	TRBV29-1
TGTGCCAGCAGCTCCGGACAGGGAACATGGGATAATTCACCCCTCCACTTT	CASSSGQGTWDNSPLHF	NA	TRBJ1-6	TRBD1	TRBV28
TGTGCCAGCAGTGATGCACAGGCTTTCGTCATCTACGAGCAGTACTTC	CASSDAQAFVIYEQYF	NA	TRBJ2-7	NA	TRBV6-4
TGTGCCAGTAGTATAGACCCTCGGGGAAGGGATACTGAAGCTTTCTTT	CASSIDPRGRDTEAFF	NA	TRBJ1-1	NA	TRBV19
TGTGCCAGCAGCCGAAAGTACAGGGCCGATGAGCAGTTCTTC	CASSRKYRADEQFF	NA	TRBJ2-1	NA	TRBV7-2
TGTGCCAGCAGCGTAGTAGGCCTGACTAGCGGAGGGAACACCGGGGAGCTGTTTTTT	CASSVVGLTSGGNTGELFF	once	TRBJ2-2	TRBD2	TRBV9
TGTGCCAGCAGTGCCCCGGGCCAGGGGATCTCTGGAAACACCATATATTTT	CASSAPGQGISGNTIYF	NA	TRBJ1-3	NA	TRBV28
TGTGCTAGTGGTTTGGATGGGACACAGAATTCACCCCTCCACTTT	CASGLDGTQNSPLHF	NA	TRBJ1-6	NA	TRBV12-5
TGTGCCAGCAGTTTATGGCAGGGGTTGAACACTGAAGCTTTCTTT	CASSLWQGLNTEAFF	NA	TRBJ1-1	NA	TRBV27
TGCGCCAGCAGCCCCGCGTACTCTAGGGACGAGCAGTACTTC	CASSPAYSRDEQYF	NA	TRBJ2-7	NA	TRBV4-1
TGTGCCAGTAGTATGTTACAGGGCCACAATGAGCAGTTCTTC	CASSMLQGHNEQFF	NA	TRBJ2-1	NA	TRBV19
TGCGCCAGCACAGGATTAAGTAACACTGAAGCTTTCTTT	CASTGLSNTEAFF	NA	TRBJ1-1	NA	TRBV5-1
TGTGCCAGCAGTCTTCCCTACAGTCCCTACGAGCAGTACTTC	CASSLPYSPYEQYF	NA	TRBJ2-7	NA	TRBV5-5
TGTGCCAGCAGCGTAGGTGGCAGACAAGAGACCCAGTACTTC	CASSVGGRQETQYF	NA	TRBJ2-5	NA	TRBV9
TGTGCCAGCAGTTACTCGGGATCGGGCCTATACGAGCAGTACTTC	CASSYSGSGLYEQYF	NA	TRBJ2-7	NA	TRBV6-6
TGTGCCAGCAGTGAAGATATCTATGGCTACACCTTC	CASSEDIYGYTF	NA	TRBJ1-2	NA	TRBV6-1
TGTGCCAGCAGCCCAGATTCAAACTATGGCTACACCTTC	CASSPDSNYGYTF	NA	TRBJ1-2	NA	TRBV7-3
TGTGCCAGTAGAGAACAGGGGTCGAGAGGCTACACCTTC	CASREQGSRGYTF	NA	TRBJ1-2	TRBD1	TRBV19
TGTGCCAGCAGCTCCAGGGGGCCTGGGGCCAACGTCCTGACTTTC	CASSSRGPGANVLTF	NA	TRBJ2-6	TRBD1	TRBV9
TGTGCCAGCACCGCACTTGACAGGGTCGGCGATACGCAGTATTTT	CASTALDRVGDTQYF	NA	TRBJ2-3	TRBD1	TRBV9
TGTGCCAGCTCATCCGGCTACTACGAGCAGTACTTC	CASSSGYYEQYF	NA	TRBJ2-7	NA	TRBV18
TGTGCCAGCAGCGTAGATGGACAGGGTGCTGGCTACACCTTC	CASSVDGQGAGYTF	NA	TRBJ1-2	TRBD1	TRBV11-2
TGTGCCAGCAGTTACCCAGCAGGGGTAGATGGCTACACCTTC	CASSYPAGVDGYTF	NA	TRBJ1-2	NA	TRBV6-5
TGTGCCAGCAGAGTCGGGGCCGAGAGGAACGAGCAGTACTTC	CASRVGAERNEQYF	NA	TRBJ2-7	NA	TRBV6-5
TGTGCCAGCAGTGGGGTGGCGGGAGGGACTCCGCAGACCCAGTACTTC	CASSGVAGGTPQTQYF	NA	TRBJ2-5	TRBD2	TRBV2
TGCAGCGTGGGCTCGTCCGGCGCCGGGGAGCTGTTTTTT	CSVGSSGAGELFF	few	TRBJ2-2	NA	TRBV29-1
TGTGCCAGCAGCTTCTCAGCCCTACTCTCCTACGAGCAGTACTTC	CASSFSALLSYEQYF	NA	TRBJ2-7	NA	TRBV11-3
TGTGCCTTAAGAGGGGACTCCTACGAGCAGTACTTC	CALRGDSYEQYF	NA	TRBJ2-7	NA	TRBV30
TGTGCCAGCAGCTTGTTGGGATATCAGCCCCAGCATTTT	CASSLLGYQPQHF	NA	TRBJ1-5	NA	TRBV5-5
TGTGCCAGCAGCCCGGGACCGAACACAGATACGCAGTATTTT	CASSPGPNTDTQYF	once	TRBJ2-3	NA	TRBV7-2
TGTGCCATCACCCCTGGGGGCACGGAGACCCAGTACTTC	CAITPGGTETQYF	NA	TRBJ2-5	NA	TRBV10-3
TGTGCCAGCAGTACCCAACAGGGGTTAGTCCTGAACACTGAAGCTTTCTTT	CASSTQQGLVLNTEAFF	NA	TRBJ1-1	TRBD1	TRBV27
TGTGCCATCAGTGAGTCATCGAATTTTCATGGCTACACCTTC	CAISESSNFHGYTF	NA	TRBJ1-2	NA	TRBV10-3
TGTGCCAGCAGTTTATTCCTCCCGGGGAGATCCCCAACACTAGATACGCAGTATTTT	CASSLFLPGRSPTLDTQYF	NA	TRBJ2-3	NA	TRBV28
TGTGCCAGCAGCTTAGATCGAACTAATGAAAAACTGTTTTTT	CASSLDRTNEKLFF	NA	TRBJ1-4	NA	TRBV7-9
TGTGCCAGCAGCGGACAGGGATTTGGGACTGAAGCTTTCTTT	CASSGQGFGTEAFF	NA	TRBJ1-1	TRBD1	TRBV7-9
TGTGCCAGCAGGGATGCCAAGGGATCTCACAATGAGCAGTTCTTC	CASRDAKGSHNEQFF	NA	TRBJ2-1	NA	TRBV28
TGTGCCAGCAGTTTTCCCGGTGGAAACACTGAAGCTTTCTTT	CASSFPGGNTEAFF	NA	TRBJ1-1	NA	TRBV28
TGTGCCAGCGGGACTATTGGGAAAACTGAAGCTTTCTTT	CASGTIGKTEAFF	NA	TRBJ1-1	NA	TRBV28
TGCGCCAGCAGCCCACCGGGACTCGGAAACACCATATATTTT	CASSPPGLGNTIYF	NA	TRBJ1-3	NA	TRBV5-1
TGTGCCAGCAGTCGTTGGACAGGGACCGTTAACTATGGCTACACCTTC	CASSRWTGTVNYGYTF	NA	TRBJ1-2	TRBD1	TRBV5-4
TGTGCCAGCAGCTTGGCAATAGCGGGGGTCTATGAGGATACGCAGTATTTT	CASSLAIAGVYEDTQYF	NA	TRBJ2-3	TRBD2	TRBV5-5
TGTGCCATCAGTGATGTGGCAGATACGCAGTATTTT	CAISDVADTQYF	NA	TRBJ2-3	NA	TRBV10-3
TGTGCCACCAGCAGAGGTGGTTCCGGGACAGGAGCGAATCAGCCCCAGCATTTT	CATSRGGSGTGANQPQHF	NA	TRBJ1-5	TRBD1	TRBV15
TGTGCCAGCAGCTTAGAGGCAGGGGCATCCTACGAGCAGTACTTC	CASSLEAGASYEQYF	NA	TRBJ2-7	NA	TRBV7-2
TGTGCCAGCAGTTTGACAAATAGCAATCAGCCCCAGCATTTT	CASSLTNSNQPQHF	NA	TRBJ1-5	NA	TRBV2
TGTGCCATCAGTGAATCGGTCCGGGACTCACCCCTCCACTTT	CAISESVRDSPLHF	NA	TRBJ1-6	NA	TRBV10-3
TGTGCCATTAACCGGTTAGGGACCGGGGAGCTGTTTTTT	CAINRLGTGELFF	NA	TRBJ2-2	NA	TRBV6-1